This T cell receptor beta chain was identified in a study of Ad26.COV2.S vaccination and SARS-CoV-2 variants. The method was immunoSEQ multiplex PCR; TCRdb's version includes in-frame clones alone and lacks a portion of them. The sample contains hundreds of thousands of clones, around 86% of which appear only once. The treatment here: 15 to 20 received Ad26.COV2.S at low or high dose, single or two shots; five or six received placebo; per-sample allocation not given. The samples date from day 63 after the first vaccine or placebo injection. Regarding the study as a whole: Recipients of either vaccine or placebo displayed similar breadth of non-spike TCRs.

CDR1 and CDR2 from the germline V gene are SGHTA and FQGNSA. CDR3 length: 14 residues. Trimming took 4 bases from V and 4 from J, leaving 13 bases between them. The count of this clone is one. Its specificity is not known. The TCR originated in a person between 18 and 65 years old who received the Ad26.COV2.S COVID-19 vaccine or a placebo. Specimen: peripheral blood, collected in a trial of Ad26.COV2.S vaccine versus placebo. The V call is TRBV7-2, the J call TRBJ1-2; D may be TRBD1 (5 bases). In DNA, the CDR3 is TGTGCCAGCAGCTCAGTGGGTCAGGGCTATGGCTACACCTTC. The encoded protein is CASSSVGQGYGYTF.